These 8 T cell receptor beta chains were all obtained from the same sample, sequenced in a study of T cells in women clearing cervical HPV infection. Clones were read by immunoSEQ multiplex PCR, and TCRdb kept only the in-frame ones, dropping some. The sample's table shows around 25,000 clones. The sequenced sample consisted of blood buffy coat. The source of these receptors is a woman between 18 and 75 years old with a cervical HPV16 infection that either progressed to CIN3+ or cleared (not recorded which).

A note on this clone: The read ends 3 residues shy of where the CDR3 ends; the end is completed using the germline J gene. The chain couples TRBV5-8 to TRBJ1-6; tentative D call: TRBD1 (5 bases). The CDR3 length is 15 residues. Trimming stripped 4 bases from V and 7 bases from J, with 15 bases between. In germline, CDR1 is SGHTS, CDR2 YDEGEE. CDR3 in amino acids: CASSPEGLTNSPLHF. Partial CDR3 DNA: TGTGCCAGCAGCCCCGAGGGACTGACAAATTCACCC.

For this clone: The read ends 3 residues shy of where the CDR3 ends; the end is completed using the germline J gene. The rearrangement links TRBV18 to TRBJ1-2; D perhaps matches TRBD1 (5 bases). Looked up from germline, CDR1 is KGHSH and CDR2 is LQKENI. The CDR3 totals 16 residues. The CDR3 loop is CASSPPGLAGFDDYTF. The CDR3 bases that were read are TGTGCCAGCTCACCACCGGGACTAGCGGGATTCGATGAC.

Here the CDR3 reads CASSRVDYTDTYTF. The part of the CDR3 DNA that was read is TGTGCCAGCTCACGCGTGGACTACACAGATACC. The rearrangement links TRBV18 to TRBJ1-2; D remains unclear. The read comes to an end 3 residues before the CDR3 does, leaving the germline J gene to fill in the end. From germline, CDR1 is KGHSH and CDR2 LQKENI. The CDR3 spans 14 residues.

Comments on this clone: Coverage ceases 3 residues before the CDR3 finishes, and the germline J gene fills in the end. The chain employs TRBV20-1 and TRBJ2-3; 7 positions agree with TRBD1. Germline loops: CDR1 DFQATT, CDR2 SNEGSKA (reference sequence). J gave up 3 bases and V 7 bases, and 1 base lay outside the gene matches. This CDR3 comprises 11 residues. The part of the CDR3 DNA that was read is TGCAGTGTACAGGGGACAGATACG. It encodes CSVQGTDT. The whole CDR3 reads CSVQGTDTQYF.

With respect to this clone: Coverage ceases 3 residues before the CDR3 finishes, and the germline J gene fills in the end. The gene calls are TRBV19 and TRBJ2-3; 9 bases are a match to TRBD1. CDR3 length: 16 amino acids. Germline CDR1 is LNHDA and CDR2 is SQIVND (reference sequence). CDR3 DNA, as far as it was read: TGTGCCAGTAGTGCCCTGGACAGGGGCAGCAATCAGCCG. Translating gives CASSALDRGSNQP. The full-length CDR3 reads as CASSALDRGSNQPQYF.

Comment on this clone: The read falls 3 residues short of the CDR3 end, and the missing part is taken from the germline J gene. The chain uses TRBV6-2 or TRBV6-3 and TRBJ2-1; no definite D call. CDR1 and CDR2 from the germline V gene are MNHEY and SVGEGT. This CDR3 is built from 11 residues. Trimming left V 7 bases short and J 4 bases short, with 5 bases between. The CDR3 loop is CASNTYNEQFF. The sequenced part of the CDR3 DNA is TGTGCCAGCAACACATACAATGAG.

Notes on this clone: The read gets to within 3 residues of the CDR3 end, and the germline J gene fills in the rest. The chain recombines TRBV18 with TRBJ1-4, with D perhaps matching TRBD1 (5 bases). The CDR3 has 13 residues. Trimming left V 6 bases short and J 5 bases short, with 10 bases between. The germline CDR1 and CDR2 sequences are KGHSH and LQKENI. The CDR3 loop is CASSRGENEKLFF. The part of the CDR3 DNA that was read is TGTGCCAGCTCCCGGGGGGAGAATGAAAAA.

A note on this clone: From the germline J gene comes the end of the CDR3, since the read stops 3 residues before it. The J gene is TRBJ2-7, the V gene TRBV7-2; 7 nucleotides line up with TRBD2. Germline values: CDR1 SGHTA, CDR2 FQGNSA. V shed 5 bases and J 1 base; nucleotides not matched to a gene: 8. This CDR3 comprises 15 residues. CDR3 protein: CASSLGGSGSYEQYF. The DNA read from the CDR3 is TGTGCCAGCAGCCTCGGGGGGAGTGGGTCCTACGAG.